This TCR beta chain was captured by sequencing in a study of T cells in Graves' hyperthyroidism and ophthalmopathy. In its sample, this clonotype was seen a few times. The antigen is unknown. RNA transcripts provided the source from which TCR beta CDR3 regions were amplified. Carried out on the TCR CDR3, a first-round RT-PCR used the HTBI primer set. TCRdb reprocessed the multiplex PCR reads via MiXCR and lists one record per CDR3 protein. This table has a few hundred thousand distinct CDR3 sequences, 25% appearing once. Out of more than 8 ml of fresh peripheral blood came the PBMCs. CDR1 is MNHEY, CDR2 SMNVEV, per germline (reference sequence). The V end was cut by 3 bases, the J end by 1 base, with 8 bases between. There are 14 residues in the CDR3. Findings and limits, study-wide: The blood repertoire included most of the expanded thyroid clonotypes above 0.001. The model made its ophthalmopathy prediction, and onset followed a median approximately 7 months later. Ophthalmopathy was told apart from stable hyperthyroidism by a 13 V-J model.

This chain connects TRBV27 to TRBJ2-3; no clear D. This receptor was taken from a man aged 50-60 years with Graves' hyperthyroidism. Sequencing used blood. CDR3 DNA: TGTGCCAGCAGTTTCACGGCTGGCACAGATACGCAGTATTTT. Translating gives CASSFTAGTDTQYF.